This passage covers 30 T cell receptor beta chains from one sample sequenced in a study of blood T cells in healthy people across ages. Sample-barcoded 5' priming and a J-beta primer mix drove a second PCR of about 7 to 11 cycles. TCRdb reanalysed the 5' RACE reads using MiXCR and keeps one entry per CDR3 protein. Of around 800,000 distinct CDR3 sequences in the sample, about 42% were seen once. The sequencing input was blood. These receptors were obtained from a man aged 60 to 69 in good health.

The chain joins TRBV9 to TRBJ1-2, with TRBD1 as a possible D gene (5 bases). Germline V gene sequence: CDR1 SGDLS, CDR2 YYNGEE. V lost 5 bases, J lost 4 bases, and 12 bases lay in between. The CDR3 consists of 13 residues. The CDR3 DNA is TGTGCCAGCAGTGGGCAGGGCGGCTATGGCTACACCTTC. It yields the protein CASSGQGGYGYTF.

This chain connects TRBV2 to TRBJ2-5, with TRBD2 matching over 12 bases. The CDR3 runs 15 residues. Germline V gene sequence: CDR1 SNHLY, CDR2 FYNNEI. Trimming cost V 8 bases and J 3 bases; bases outside gene matches: 7. The DNA of the CDR3 is TGTGCCAGCGGCGGACTAGCGGGGTTTGAAGAGACCCAGTACTTC. This codes for CASGGLAGFEETQYF.

This clonotype was counted a single time. V is TRBV6-5 and J is TRBJ2-2, with 10 bases matching TRBD2. The V gene's germline CDR1 is MNHEY and CDR2 SVGAGI. The CDR3 totals 14 residues. Trimming took 6 bases from V and 3 from J; bases not matched to a gene: 1. This CDR3 is CASRAGGYTGELFF. In DNA form, the CDR3 reads TGTGCCAGCAGAGCGGGGGGGTACACCGGGGAGCTGTTTTTT.

The chain recombines TRBV5-8 with TRBJ2-1; 7 bases agree with TRBD2. CDR1 and CDR2 from the germline V gene are SGHTS and YDEGEE. The CDR3 is 12 amino acids. J gave up 9 bases and V 2 bases, and 2 bases lay outside the gene matches. The CDR3 nucleotides are TGTGCCAGCAGCTTTGGACTAGTTGAGCAGTTCTTC. As protein: CASSFGLVEQFF.

This clonotype was seen many times. The chain couples TRBV12-3 or TRBV12-4 to TRBJ2-5; D perhaps matches TRBD2 (6 bases). The germline V and J ends were trimmed by 7 bases and 2 bases, with 23 bases remaining between them. There are 17 residues in the CDR3. The CDR3 loop reads CASTTLGGRGQQETQYF. CDR3 nucleotides: TGTGCCAGCACCACACTAGGTGGGCGGGGCCAGCAAGAGACCCAGTACTTC.

This chain links TRBV6-6 with TRBJ1-6, with D possibly being TRBD1 (6 bases). This CDR3 spans 16 amino acids. Germline V gives CDR1 MNHNY, CDR2 SVGAGI (reference sequence). Trimming took off 0 bases at V and 10 bases at J, with 16 bases between the two ends. CDR3 in amino acids: CASSYSRGGIKSPLHF. CDR3 bases: TGTGCCAGCAGTTACTCTCGTGGGGGCATTAAGTCACCCCTCCACTTT.

This chain joins TRBV24-1 and TRBJ2-5; no definite D call. From germline, CDR1 is KGHDR and CDR2 SFDVKD. V was trimmed by 1 base and J by 5 bases, leaving 16 bases between them. The CDR3 runs 16 residues. CDR3 residues: CATSDFSGVGPETQYF. CDR3 nucleotide sequence: TGTGCCACCAGTGATTTCTCAGGTGTAGGCCCGGAGACCCAGTACTTC.

The chain links TRBV20-1 to TRBJ2-7; D tentatively fits TRBD1 or TRBD2 (6 bases each). CDR3 size: 13 residues. Germline CDR1 is DFQATT and CDR2 is SNEGSKA (reference sequence). V gave up 6 bases and J gave up 7 bases, with 19 bases separating them. The CDR3 coding sequence is TGCAGTGCGTGGACAGAGAGGGAGGAGGAGCAGTACTTC. Translation: CSAWTEREEEQYF.

The J gene is TRBJ1-1, the V gene TRBV20-1; D gene uncertain. The V gene lost 3 bases and the J gene lost 1 base, with 12 bases spanning the gap. Looked up from germline, CDR1 is DFQATT and CDR2 is SNEGSKA (reference sequence). This CDR3 is built from 14 residues. DNA for the CDR3: TGCAGTGCTAGCCCCTCCGGGCAGAACACTGAAGCTTTCTTT. It is translated as CSASPSGQNTEAFF.

The CDR3 protein is CAIAGGVRSGANVLTF. The CDR3 coding sequence is TGTGCCATCGCGGGGGGGGTCAGGTCTGGGGCCAACGTCCTGACTTTC. The chain uses TRBV7-9 and TRBJ2-6; TRBD2 agrees at 9 bases. This CDR3 has 16 residues. From germline, CDR1 is SEHNR and CDR2 FQNEAQ (reference sequence). V dropped 10 bases and J dropped 1; count of bases not matched to a gene: 8.

The chain uses TRBV28 and TRBJ2-3, with 9 bases that match TRBD2. Germline V gene lookup returns CDR1 MDHEN and CDR2 SYDVKM. The J segment lost 5 bases and the V segment lost 3 bases, leaving 6 bases of the junction unmatched. The CDR3 is made up of 15 amino acids. The CDR3 nucleotides are TGTGCCAGCAGTTTCGCGGGGGGGCTCCGAGATACGCAGTATTTT. Translation gives CASSFAGGLRDTQYF. The complete variable domain, with remaining parts taken from reference TRBV28 and TRBJ2-3, reads DVKVTQSSRYLVKRTGEKVFLECVQDMDHENMFWYRQDPGLGLRLIYFSYDVKMKEKGDIPEGYSVSREKKERFSLILESASTNQTSMYLCASSFAGGLRDTQYFGPGTRLTVL.

This clonotype turned up a few times. A much larger clone lies one base from this, so it may be a read error. The chain links TRBV7-9 to TRBJ2-5; TRBD2 matches 8 bases. V lost 5 bases and J lost 2; bases outside the gene matches: 7. The CDR3 is 15 residues long. Germline V gene data show CDR1 as SEHNR and CDR2 as FQNEAQ (reference sequence). CDR3 protein: CASSVGGATQETQYF. CDR3 DNA: TGTGCCAGCAGCGTCGGGGGGGCAACTCAAGAGACCCAGTACTTC.

This clonotype was counted at least ten times. The J gene is TRBJ2-5, the V gene TRBV27, with a tentative D call TRBD1 (6 bases). Trimming took 2 bases from V and 4 from J, leaving 17 bases between them. From germline, CDR1 is MNHEY and CDR2 SMNVEV (reference sequence). The CDR3 totals 16 residues. CDR3 amino acids: CASSLMHTGSRETQYF. The CDR3 DNA reads as TGTGCCAGCAGTTTAATGCACACAGGGAGCCGAGAGACCCAGTACTTC.

The genes are TRBV30 and TRBJ2-1; TRBD2 agrees at 10 bases. Germline V gene data show CDR1 as GTSNPN and CDR2 as SVGIG (reference sequence). This CDR3 spans 15 amino acids. Losses at the gene ends were 7 bases for V and 1 base for J; bases not matched to a gene: 7. This CDR3 is CASDTSGASYNEQFF. The CDR3, as DNA: TGTGCCTCGGATACTAGCGGGGCTTCCTACAATGAGCAGTTCTTC. Variable domain in full (rest from reference TRBV30 and TRBJ2-1): SQTIHQWPATLVQPVGSPLSLECTVEGTSNPNLYWYRQAAGRGLQLLFYSVGIGQISSEVPQNLSASRPQDRQFILSSKKLLLSDSGFYLCASDTSGASYNEQFFGPGTRLTVL.

The gene calls are TRBV9 and TRBJ2-5; 7 nucleotides line up with TRBD1. The CDR3 is 14 amino acids. CDR1 is SGDLS and CDR2 is YYNGEE in the germline V gene. V lost 4 bases to trimming and J lost 4 bases; unmatched junction nucleotides: 7. The CDR3: CASSPPAGGETQYF. The CDR3 DNA reads TGTGCCAGCAGCCCCCCGGCAGGGGGAGAGACCCAGTACTTC.

This clonotype came up a few times. The chain joins TRBV6-2 or TRBV6-3 to TRBJ1-6; 8 nucleotides agree with TRBD1. Germline CDR1 reads MNHEY; CDR2 reads SVGEGT. CDR3 size: 15 residues. After removal of 6 bases from V and 7 bases from J, the junction contained 8 bases not matched to a gene. The CDR3 protein is CASSHHRDRNSPLHF. In DNA form, the CDR3 reads TGTGCCAGCAGCCACCACCGGGACAGGAATTCACCCCTCCACTTT.

The rearrangement joins TRBV20-1 to TRBJ1-6; D is ambiguous. The V and J ends lost 3 bases and 7 bases respectively, with 16 bases between them. The CDR3 contains 15 residues. CDR1 and CDR2 (germline): DFQATT, SNEGSKA (reference sequence). The CDR3 coding sequence is TGCAGTGCTAGTATGCGTGGCCTGGGCAATTCACCCCTCCACTTT. It is translated as CSASMRGLGNSPLHF.

This clonotype came up many times. The V gene is TRBV7-2, the J gene TRBJ1-2, with D possibly TRBD1 on 5 matching bases. The CDR3 runs to 14 residues. Trimming left V 1 base short and J 0 bases short, with 6 bases between. Germline values: CDR1 SGHTA, CDR2 FQGNSA. The CDR3 nucleotides read TGTGCCAGCAGCTTAGGGGGCACTAACTATGGCTACACCTTC. It translates to CASSLGGTNYGYTF. Full variable domain (outside the CDR3, taken from reference TRBV7-2 and TRBJ1-2): GAGVSQSPSNKVTEKGKDVELRCDPISGHTALYWYRQSLGQGLEFLIYFQGNSAPDKSGLPSDRFSAERTGGSVSTLTIQRTQQEDSAVYLCASSLGGTNYGYTFGSGTRLTVV.

The V call is TRBV12-3 or TRBV12-4, the J call TRBJ1-5; D remains ambiguous. There are 13 residues in the CDR3. Trimming removed 5 bases at V and 7 bases at J, with 12 bases between. CDR3 sequence (DNA): TGTGCCAGCAGTCCCGGTTTCACCCAGCCCCAGCATTTT. Residues: CASSPGFTQPQHF.

In its sample, this clonotype was seen many times. The rearrangement links TRBV25-1 to TRBJ2-7; 9 positions match TRBD1. The CDR3 length is 15 residues. The V gene end was trimmed by 4 bases and the J gene end by 3 bases; junction bases not matched to a gene: 7. Germline values: CDR1 MGHDK, CDR2 SYGVNS. For the CDR3, the DNA is TGTGCCAGCAGTGGAGGGGACAGGGTCTTCTACGAGCAGTACTTC. Amino acids: CASSGGDRVFYEQYF.

This clonotype was observed many times. CDR3 in amino acids: CASRARGPNNEQFF. The CDR3 nucleotides are TGTGCCAGCAGGGCGCGGGGGCCCAACAATGAGCAGTTCTTC. The chain couples TRBV11-1 to TRBJ2-1, with a weak D call TRBD2 (7 bases). Germline V gene lookup returns CDR1 SGHAT and CDR2 FQDESV (reference sequence). V was pared by 6 bases and J by 5 bases, with 14 bases between. This CDR3 has 14 residues. Using reference TRBV11-1 and TRBJ2-1 for the parts outside the CDR3, the full variable domain is EAEVAQSPRYKITEKSQAVAFWCDPISGHATLYWYRQILGQGPELLVQFQDESVVDDSQLPKDRFSAERLKGVDSTLKIQPAELGDSAMYLCASRARGPNNEQFFGPGTRLTVL.

The V call is TRBV10-3, the J call TRBJ2-1; 7 positions agree with TRBD2. Germline loops: CDR1 ENHRY, CDR2 SYGVKD. The CDR3 loop spans 12 amino acids. This CDR3 reads CVGADGGTKQFF. DNA of the CDR3: TGTGTCGGAGCGGACGGAGGGACTAAGCAGTTCTTC.

This clonotype was seen more than once but under ten times. The genes are TRBV6-6 and TRBJ1-1, with 8 nucleotides matching TRBD1. Germline values: CDR1 MNHNY, CDR2 SVGAGI (reference sequence). The CDR3 runs to 13 residues. V was pared by 6 bases and J by 4 bases, with 4 bases of the junction left unmatched. CDR3 protein: CASSVDRGTEAFF. For the CDR3, the DNA is TGTGCCAGCAGCGTCGACAGGGGCACTGAAGCTTTCTTT.

With regard to this clonotype: The junction departs from the called germline gene at one end, perhaps through a read error. The rearrangement uses TRBV27 and TRBJ2-1, with D unresolved. Germline V gene lookup returns CDR1 MNHEY and CDR2 SMNVEV (reference sequence). CDR3 size: 12 residues. CDR3 amino acids: CASSTNLNERFF. DNA for the CDR3: TGTGCCAGCAGCACGAACCTTAATGAGCGGTTCTTC.

The chain joins TRBV7-2 to TRBJ1-1, with D tentatively TRBD1 (6 bases). CDR3 size: 11 residues. CDR1 and CDR2 (germline): SGHTA, FQGNSA. With 4 bases removed from V and 10 bases from J, the gap between germline ends came to 10 bases. For the CDR3, the DNA is TGTGCCAGCAGCTGGGGACACTTAGCTTTCTTT. Protein product: CASSWGHLAFF.

The V gene is TRBV9, the J gene TRBJ2-7; D may be TRBD2 (5 bases). From germline, CDR1 is SGDLS and CDR2 YYNGEE. This CDR3 is built from 17 residues. V shed 3 bases and J shed 1 base, with 20 bases lying between them. This CDR3 reads CASSGDPSDSLSYEQYF. As DNA, the CDR3 is TGTGCCAGCAGCGGAGATCCTTCGGACTCTTTATCCTACGAGCAGTACTTC.

CDR3 nucleotides: TGTGCCAGCAGCGATCTTGCTCAGGGCTCTGGAAACACCATATATTTT. Protein product: CASSDLAQGSGNTIYF. The V call is TRBV6-6, the J call TRBJ1-3, with D possibly being TRBD1 (5 bases). The CDR3 is 16 amino acids. Germline assignment: CDR1 MNHNY and CDR2 SVGAGI (reference sequence). V was shortened by 6 bases and J by 0 bases, with 15 bases between the two germline ends.

This clonotype came up a few times. This sequence joins TRBV6-5 and TRBJ1-1; D might be TRBD1 (6 bases). Germline assignment: CDR1 MNHEY and CDR2 SVGAGI. The CDR3 loop spans 15 amino acids. With 6 bases removed from V and 0 bases from J, the gap between germline ends came to 14 bases. CDR3 region: CASSPGESLNTEAFF. The CDR3 nucleotides are TGTGCCAGCAGCCCAGGGGAGTCCTTGAACACTGAAGCTTTCTTT.

There are a few counts of this clonotype. The chain carries TRBV12-3 or TRBV12-4 and TRBJ1-4, with TRBD1 as a possible D gene (5 bases). CDR3 size: 17 residues. V lost 2 bases and J 0 bases, leaving 13 bases between the germline ends. CDR3 nucleotides: TGTGCCAGCAGTTTAACATACCCGGGGGCAACTAATGAAAAACTGTTTTTT. Translating gives CASSLTYPGATNEKLFF.

Regarding this clonotype: At one end the junction does not follow the germline gene, possibly because of a read error. The genes are TRBV20-1 and TRBJ2-5; 7 bases fit TRBD1. CDR1 DFQATT and CDR2 SNEGSKA come from the germline V gene (reference sequence). The CDR3 runs to 13 residues. The CDR3 spells CSALRDSREAQYF. The DNA of the CDR3 is TGCAGTGCTTTAAGGGACAGCCGAGAGGCCCAGTACTTC.